This TCR beta chain stems from a study of T cell changes during pregnancy in multiple sclerosis. The table came from immunoSEQ multiplex PCR; TCRdb's copy has only in-frame clones and leaves some out. The sample lists about 110,000 clones; around 90% were seen once. This clonotype originated in a female donor with multiple sclerosis, enrolled in a pregnancy study. Here the sequenced sample was peripheral blood, taken in the third trimester of pregnancy.

The CDR3 spells CASIGLAGGLGTDTQYF. CDR3 bases: TGTGCCAGCATTGGACTAGCGGGGGGGCTTGGCACAGATACGCAGTATTTT. The chain carries TRBV2 and TRBJ2-3; 15 bases agree with TRBD2. The CDR3 covers 17 residues. V was pared by 7 bases and J by 1 base, with 6 bases of the junction left unmatched. Germline V gives CDR1 SNHLY, CDR2 FYNNEI.